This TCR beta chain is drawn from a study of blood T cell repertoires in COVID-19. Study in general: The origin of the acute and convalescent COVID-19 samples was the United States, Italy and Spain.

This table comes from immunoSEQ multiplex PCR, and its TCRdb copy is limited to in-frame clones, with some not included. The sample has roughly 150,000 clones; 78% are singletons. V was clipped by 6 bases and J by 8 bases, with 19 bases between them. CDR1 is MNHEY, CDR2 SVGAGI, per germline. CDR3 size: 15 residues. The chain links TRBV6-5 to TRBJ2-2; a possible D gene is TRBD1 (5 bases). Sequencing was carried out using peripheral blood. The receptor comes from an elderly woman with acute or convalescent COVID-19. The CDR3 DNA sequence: TGTGCCAGCAGGGTCCACCAGAGCCAGGGTGGGGAGCTGTTTTTT. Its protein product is CASRVHQSQGGELFF.